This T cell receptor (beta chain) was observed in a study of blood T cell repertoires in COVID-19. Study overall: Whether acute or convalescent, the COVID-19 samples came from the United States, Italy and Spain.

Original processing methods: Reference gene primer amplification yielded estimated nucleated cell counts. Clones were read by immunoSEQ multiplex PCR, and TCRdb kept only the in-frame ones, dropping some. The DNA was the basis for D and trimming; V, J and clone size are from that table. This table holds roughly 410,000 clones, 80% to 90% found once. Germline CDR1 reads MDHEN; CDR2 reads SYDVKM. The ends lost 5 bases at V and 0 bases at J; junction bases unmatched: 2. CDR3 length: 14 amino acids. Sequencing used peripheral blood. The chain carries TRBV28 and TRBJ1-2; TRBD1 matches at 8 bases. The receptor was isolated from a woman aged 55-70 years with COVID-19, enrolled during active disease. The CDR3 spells CASSDRGANYGYTF. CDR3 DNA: TGTGCCAGCAGTGACAGGGGCGCTAACTATGGCTACACCTTC.